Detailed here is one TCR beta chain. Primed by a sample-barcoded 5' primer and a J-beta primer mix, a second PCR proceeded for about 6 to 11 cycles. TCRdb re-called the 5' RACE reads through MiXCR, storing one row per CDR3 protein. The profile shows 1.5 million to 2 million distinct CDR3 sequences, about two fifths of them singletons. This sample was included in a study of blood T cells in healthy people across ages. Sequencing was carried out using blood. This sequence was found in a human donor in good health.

The CDR3 spells CASSRRTSGRATDTQYF. CDR3 nucleotides: TGTGCCAGCAGCCGGCGGACTAGCGGGAGGGCAACAGATACGCAGTATTTT. The chain couples TRBV7-2 to TRBJ2-3, with 15 bases matching TRBD2. The CDR3 has 17 amino acids. V lost 5 bases to trimming and J lost 3 bases; unmatched junction nucleotides: 6. Germline values: CDR1 SGHTA, CDR2 FQGNSA.